The 15 T cell receptor beta chains given below trace back to one sample, sequenced in a study of blood T cell repertoires in COVID-19. Assay used: immunoSEQ multiplex PCR; TCRdb lists only in-frame clones, some missing. The data show more than 110,000 clones, roughly 73% seen once. Sequencing input: peripheral blood. All receptors come from a woman between 50 and 59 years old with active or convalescent COVID-19.

V is TRBV4-3 and J is TRBJ1-1; no clear D gene. The CDR3 consists of 16 residues. V gave up 0 bases and J gave up 2 bases, with 13 bases separating them. CDR1 and CDR2 from the germline V gene are LGHNA and YSLEER. The CDR3 loop reads CASSQDTFRSNTEAFF. CDR3 bases: TGCGCCAGCAGCCAAGATACTTTCCGGAGTAACACTGAAGCTTTCTTT.

The chain recombines TRBV30 with TRBJ1-4; 9 nucleotides line up with TRBD1. There are 12 residues in the CDR3. The germline CDR1 and CDR2 sequences are GTSNPN and SVGIG (reference sequence). V dropped 6 bases and J dropped 13; count of bases not matched to a gene: 9. CDR3 nucleotide sequence: TGTGCCTGCCACCGGGACAGGGAGGGACTGTTTTTT. This gives the protein CACHRDREGLFF.

In this sample, this clone turned up a few times. The rearrangement joins TRBV28 to TRBJ1-5, with 10 bases identical to TRBD1. This CDR3 is built from 18 residues. Germline V gene sequence: CDR1 MDHEN, CDR2 SYDVKM. J gave up 2 bases and V 4 bases, and 11 bases lay outside the gene matches. The CDR3 sequence is CASSSDRDRGGRNQPQHF. DNA for the CDR3: TGTGCCAGCAGTTCCGACCGGGACAGGGGAGGTCGCAATCAGCCCCAGCATTTT.

This clone was counted between two and nine times. The chain carries TRBV6-6 and TRBJ2-7; 8 positions match TRBD2. CDR3 length: 16 residues. CDR1 MNHNY and CDR2 SVGAGI come from the germline V gene (reference sequence). The trim removed 2 bases at V and 5 bases at J, leaving 11 bases unmatched. CDR3 DNA sequence: TGTGCCAGCAGTTACCCGGCGTCTAGCGGGTTGGACGAGCAGTACTTC. Encoded protein: CASSYPASSGLDEQYF.

This chain connects TRBV27 to TRBJ2-5, with TRBD2 matching over 9 bases. V lost 8 bases and J lost 5; bases outside the gene matches: 15. This CDR3 comprises 16 residues. The V gene's germline CDR1 is MNHEY and CDR2 SMNVEV (reference sequence). CDR3 bases: TGTGCCAGCGCTAGCGGGACTCTAACCCCGCGGGAGACCCAGTACTTC. As protein: CASASGTLTPRETQYF.

The rearrangement joins TRBV9 to TRBJ2-5, with TRBD2 matching 11 bases. This CDR3 is built from 14 residues. The germline CDR1 and CDR2 sequences are SGDLS and YYNGEE. V lost 0 bases to trimming and J lost 7 bases; unmatched junction nucleotides: 2. CDR3 sequence: CASSVGLAGGTQYF. The CDR3 region has the DNA TGTGCCAGCAGCGTAGGTCTAGCGGGAGGGACCCAGTACTTC.

The chain has TRBV4-3 and TRBJ1-3; D is undetermined. The CDR3 has 17 residues. Germline V CDR1 and CDR2: LGHNA, YSLEER. V gave up 0 bases and J gave up 0 bases, with 12 bases separating them. DNA of the CDR3: TGCGCCAGCAGCCAAGAGCTAGCCCGCGGCTCTGGAAACACCATATATTTT. Protein product: CASSQELARGSGNTIYF.

This clone was picked up many times. The chain couples TRBV2 to TRBJ2-7, with a weak D call TRBD2 (5 bases). Trimming cost V 8 bases and J 3 bases, with 17 bases left between them. The CDR3 extends over 14 amino acids. Germline-derived CDR1 and CDR2 are SNHLY and FYNNEI. The CDR3 nucleotides read TGTGCCAGCCAAGTAGGGCCTAGCCTCTACGAGCAGTACTTC. Amino acid sequence: CASQVGPSLYEQYF.

This chain connects TRBV28 to TRBJ1-1; TRBD1 aligns across 7 bases. V lost 6 bases and J lost 3; bases outside the gene matches: 13. Germline assignment: CDR1 MDHEN and CDR2 SYDVKM. This CDR3 has 16 amino acids. Here the CDR3 reads CASSPTRAGGHTEAFF. CDR3 nucleotide sequence: TGTGCCAGCAGCCCTACCCGCGCAGGGGGGCACACTGAAGCTTTCTTT.

V and J are TRBV6-6 and TRBJ2-3, with a weak D call TRBD1 (5 bases). Trimming cost V 4 bases and J 0 bases, with 11 bases left between them. CDR1 and CDR2 (germline): MNHNY, SVGAGI (reference sequence). The CDR3 has 15 residues. The CDR3 sequence: CASSLGQGSTDTQYF. CDR3 nucleotides: TGTGCCAGCAGTTTAGGGCAGGGTAGCACAGATACGCAGTATTTT.

The V and J genes are TRBV19 and TRBJ2-3; 9 nucleotides agree with TRBD2. The CDR3 consists of 15 residues. V lost 6 bases to trimming and J lost 5 bases; unmatched junction nucleotides: 9. Germline CDR1 and CDR2: LNHDA and SQIVND (reference sequence). CDR3 protein: CASRVQAGGVDTQYF. CDR3 coding DNA: TGTGCCAGTAGAGTCCAAGCGGGAGGCGTAGATACGCAGTATTTT. Variable domain in full (rest from reference TRBV19 and TRBJ2-3): DGGITQSPKYLFRKEGQNVTLSCEQNLNHDAMYWYRQDPGQGLRLIYYSQIVNDFQKGDIAEGYSVSREKKESFPLTVTSAQKNPTAFYLCASRVQAGGVDTQYFGPGTRLTVL.

The chain joins TRBV21-1 to TRBJ1-3. TRBV21-1 is an annotated pseudogene. The CDR3 is 17 residues long. CDR3 DNA: TGTGCCAGCAGCGCACTGCCGGGACTTTGTAGAGGAAACACCATATATTTT. Protein: CASSALPGLCRGNTIYF.

This chain joins TRBV30 and TRBJ1-6; D may be TRBD1 (6 bases). From germline, CDR1 is GTSNPN and CDR2 SVGIG (reference sequence). Trimming removed 7 bases at V and 7 bases at J, with 17 bases between. The CDR3 covers 14 residues. The CDR3 region has the DNA TGTGCCTCGGCCTTGAGGGGGGGAAATTCACCCCTCCACTTT. It specifies CASALRGGNSPLHF.

V and J are TRBV2 and TRBJ1-3, with D hard to call. In germline, CDR1 is SNHLY, CDR2 FYNNEI. This CDR3 is built from 15 residues. The V and J ends lost 5 bases and 4 bases respectively, with 15 bases between them. CDR3 sequence (DNA): TGTGCCAGCAGTAGCGAAGGTTTAACCGGAAACACCATATATTTT. Its protein is CASSSEGLTGNTIYF.

V gene TRBV4-3 combines with J gene TRBJ1-6, with TRBD1 matching 12 bases. Germline CDR1 LGHNA, CDR2 YSLEER. Trimming at V came to 4 bases and at J to 0 bases, leaving 13 bases not matched to a gene. This CDR3 has 21 amino acids. The CDR3 spells CASSRTTLGQGASSYNSPLHF. The CDR3 coding sequence is TGCGCCAGCAGCCGGACTACTCTGGGACAGGGGGCTAGCTCCTATAATTCACCCCTCCACTTT.